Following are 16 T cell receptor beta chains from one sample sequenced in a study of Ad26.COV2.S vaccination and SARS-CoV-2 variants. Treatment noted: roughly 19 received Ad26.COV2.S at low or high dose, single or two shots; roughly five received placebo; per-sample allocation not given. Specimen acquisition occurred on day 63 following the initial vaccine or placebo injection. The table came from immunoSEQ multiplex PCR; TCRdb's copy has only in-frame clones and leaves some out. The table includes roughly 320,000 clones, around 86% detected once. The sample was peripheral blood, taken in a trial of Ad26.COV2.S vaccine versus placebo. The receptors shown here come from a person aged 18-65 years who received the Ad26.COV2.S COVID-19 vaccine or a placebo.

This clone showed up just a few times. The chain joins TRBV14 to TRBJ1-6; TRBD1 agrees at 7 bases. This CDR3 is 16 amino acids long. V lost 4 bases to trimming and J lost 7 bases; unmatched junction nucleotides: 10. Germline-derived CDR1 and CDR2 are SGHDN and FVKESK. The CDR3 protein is CASSPRDSRSNSPLHF. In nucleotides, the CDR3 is TGTGCCAGCAGCCCTCGGGACAGTCGGTCGAATTCACCCCTCCACTTT.

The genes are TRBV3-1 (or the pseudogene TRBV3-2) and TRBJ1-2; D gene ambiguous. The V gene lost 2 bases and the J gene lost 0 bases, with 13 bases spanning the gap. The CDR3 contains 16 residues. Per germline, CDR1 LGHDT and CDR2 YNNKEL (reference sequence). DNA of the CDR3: TGTGCCAGCAGCCAACTCGCGGTTGGGGCTAACTATGGCTACACCTTC. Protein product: CASSQLAVGANYGYTF.

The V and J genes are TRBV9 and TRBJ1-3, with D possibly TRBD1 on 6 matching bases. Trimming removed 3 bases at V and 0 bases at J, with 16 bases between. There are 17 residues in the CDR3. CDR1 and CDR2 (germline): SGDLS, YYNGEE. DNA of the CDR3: TGTGCCAGCAGCGGCTTAGACAGGCCTCGCTCTGGAAACACCATATATTTT. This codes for CASSGLDRPRSGNTIYF.

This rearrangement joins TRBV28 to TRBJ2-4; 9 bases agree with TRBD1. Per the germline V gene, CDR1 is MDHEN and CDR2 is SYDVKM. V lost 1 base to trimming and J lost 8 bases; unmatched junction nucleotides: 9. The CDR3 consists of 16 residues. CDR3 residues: CASSLSGDRDMDIQYF. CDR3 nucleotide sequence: TGTGCCAGCAGTTTATCTGGGGACAGGGATATGGACATTCAGTACTTC.

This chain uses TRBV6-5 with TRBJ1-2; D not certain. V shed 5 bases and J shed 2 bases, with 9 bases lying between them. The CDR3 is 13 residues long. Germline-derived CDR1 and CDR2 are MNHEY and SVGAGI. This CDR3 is CASSKQRNYGYTF. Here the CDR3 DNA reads TGTGCCAGCAGTAAACAGAGAAACTATGGCTACACCTTC.

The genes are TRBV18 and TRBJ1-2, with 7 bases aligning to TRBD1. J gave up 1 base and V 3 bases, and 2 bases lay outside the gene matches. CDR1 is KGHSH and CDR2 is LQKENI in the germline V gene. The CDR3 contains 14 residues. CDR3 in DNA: TGTGCCAGCTCACCGGGACAGTATAACTATGGCTACACCTTC. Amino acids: CASSPGQYNYGYTF.

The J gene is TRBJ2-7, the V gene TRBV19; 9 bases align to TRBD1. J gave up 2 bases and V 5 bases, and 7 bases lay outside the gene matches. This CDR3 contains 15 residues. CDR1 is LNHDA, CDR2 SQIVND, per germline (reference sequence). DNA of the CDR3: TGTGCCAGTAGTTCACAGGGGGCAGGCACCTACGAGCAGTACTTC. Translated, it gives CASSSQGAGTYEQYF.

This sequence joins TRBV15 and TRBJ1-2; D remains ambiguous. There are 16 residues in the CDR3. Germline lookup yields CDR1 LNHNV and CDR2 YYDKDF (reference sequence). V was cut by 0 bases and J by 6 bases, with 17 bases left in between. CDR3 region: CATSRDPVKVGDGYTF. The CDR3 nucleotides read TGTGCCACCAGCAGAGATCCCGTCAAGGTTGGGGATGGCTACACCTTC. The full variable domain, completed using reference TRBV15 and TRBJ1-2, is DAMVIQNPRYQVTQFGKPVTLSCSQTLNHNVMYWYQQKSSQAPKLLFHYYDKDFNNEADTPDNFQSRRPNTSFCFLDIRSPGLGDTAMYLCATSRDPVKVGDGYTFGSGTRLTVV.

CDR3 region: CASSLSEGASYNSPLHF. CDR3 nucleotides: TGTGCCAGCAGTTTATCGGAGGGGGCTTCTTATAATTCACCCCTCCACTTT. The chain is built from TRBV27 and TRBJ1-6; 7 bases map to TRBD1. CDR1 MNHEY and CDR2 SMNVEV come from the germline V gene (reference sequence). V shed 0 bases, J shed 4 bases, and the junction held 6 bases outside the gene matches. The CDR3 extends over 17 amino acids.

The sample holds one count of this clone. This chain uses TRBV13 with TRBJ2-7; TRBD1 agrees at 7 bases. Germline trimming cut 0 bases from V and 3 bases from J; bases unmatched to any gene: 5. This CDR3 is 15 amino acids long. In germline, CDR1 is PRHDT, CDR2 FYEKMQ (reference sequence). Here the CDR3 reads CASSLGTGIGYEQYF. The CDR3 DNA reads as TGTGCCAGCAGCTTAGGGACAGGGATCGGCTACGAGCAGTACTTC.

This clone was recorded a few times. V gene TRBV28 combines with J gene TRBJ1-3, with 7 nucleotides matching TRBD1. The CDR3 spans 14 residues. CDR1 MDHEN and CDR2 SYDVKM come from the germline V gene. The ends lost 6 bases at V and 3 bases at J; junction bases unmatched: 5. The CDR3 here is CASRRQGGGNTIYF. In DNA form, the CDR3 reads TGTGCCAGCAGAAGACAGGGTGGTGGAAACACCATATATTTT.

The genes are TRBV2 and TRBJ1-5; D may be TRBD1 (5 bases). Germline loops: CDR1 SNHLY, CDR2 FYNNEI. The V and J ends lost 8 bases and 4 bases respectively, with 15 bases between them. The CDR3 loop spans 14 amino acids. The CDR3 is CASSGNLVNQPQHF. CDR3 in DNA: TGTGCCAGCTCAGGGAATTTAGTAAATCAGCCCCAGCATTTT.

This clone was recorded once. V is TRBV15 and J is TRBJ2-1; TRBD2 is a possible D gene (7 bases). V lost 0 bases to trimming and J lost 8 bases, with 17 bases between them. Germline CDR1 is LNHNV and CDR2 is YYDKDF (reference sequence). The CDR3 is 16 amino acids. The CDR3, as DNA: TGTGCCACCAGCAGAGAAGAGGGGGGGCCTTTTGATGAGCAGTTCTTC. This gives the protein CATSREEGGPFDEQFF.

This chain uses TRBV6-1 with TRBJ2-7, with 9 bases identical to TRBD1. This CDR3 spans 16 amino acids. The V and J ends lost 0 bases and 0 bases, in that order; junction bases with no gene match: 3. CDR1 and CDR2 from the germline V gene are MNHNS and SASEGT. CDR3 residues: CASSEAMGQGSYEQYF. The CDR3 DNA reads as TGTGCCAGCAGTGAAGCCATGGGACAGGGCTCCTACGAGCAGTACTTC.

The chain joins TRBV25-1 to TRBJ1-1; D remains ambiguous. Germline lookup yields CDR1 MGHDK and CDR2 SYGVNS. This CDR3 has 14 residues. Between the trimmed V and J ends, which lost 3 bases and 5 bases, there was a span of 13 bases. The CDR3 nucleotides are TGTGCCAGCAGTGACGACGGCCTGGGGACTGAAGCTTTCTTT. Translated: CASSDDGLGTEAFF.

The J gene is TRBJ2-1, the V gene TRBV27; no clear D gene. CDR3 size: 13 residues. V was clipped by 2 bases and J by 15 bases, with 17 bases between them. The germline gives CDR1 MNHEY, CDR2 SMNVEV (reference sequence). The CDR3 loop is CASSLIVPQGRFF. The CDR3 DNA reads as TGTGCCAGCAGTTTAATAGTCCCTCAAGGGCGGTTCTTC.